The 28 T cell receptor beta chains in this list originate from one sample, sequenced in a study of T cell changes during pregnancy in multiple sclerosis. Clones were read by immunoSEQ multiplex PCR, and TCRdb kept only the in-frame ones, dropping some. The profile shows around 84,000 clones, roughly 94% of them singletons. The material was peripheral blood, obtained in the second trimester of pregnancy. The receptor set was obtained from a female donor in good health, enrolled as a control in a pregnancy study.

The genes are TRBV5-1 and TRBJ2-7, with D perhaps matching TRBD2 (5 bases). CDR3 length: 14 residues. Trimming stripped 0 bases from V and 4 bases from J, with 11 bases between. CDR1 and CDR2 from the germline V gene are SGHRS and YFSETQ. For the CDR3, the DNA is TGCGCCAGCAGCTTGGAGCCGGGGTGGTACGAGCAGTACTTC. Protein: CASSLEPGWYEQYF.

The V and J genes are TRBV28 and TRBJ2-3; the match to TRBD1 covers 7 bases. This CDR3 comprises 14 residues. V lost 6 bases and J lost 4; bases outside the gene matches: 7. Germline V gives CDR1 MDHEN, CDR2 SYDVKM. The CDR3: CASSPDRVPDTQYF. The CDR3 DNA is TGTGCCAGCAGCCCCGACAGGGTTCCAGATACGCAGTATTTT.

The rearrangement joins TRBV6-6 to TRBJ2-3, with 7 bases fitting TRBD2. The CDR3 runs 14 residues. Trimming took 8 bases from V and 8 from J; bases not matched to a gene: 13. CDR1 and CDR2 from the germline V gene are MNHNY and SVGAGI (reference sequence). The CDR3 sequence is CASEVQRGPGTQYF. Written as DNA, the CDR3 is TGTGCCAGCGAAGTACAGCGGGGCCCGGGTACGCAGTATTTT.

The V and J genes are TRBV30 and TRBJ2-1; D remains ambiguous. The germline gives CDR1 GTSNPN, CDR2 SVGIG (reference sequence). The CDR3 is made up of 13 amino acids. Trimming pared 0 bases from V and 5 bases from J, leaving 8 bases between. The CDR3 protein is CAWSVLEDNEQFF. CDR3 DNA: TGTGCCTGGAGTGTACTCGAGGACAATGAGCAGTTCTTC.

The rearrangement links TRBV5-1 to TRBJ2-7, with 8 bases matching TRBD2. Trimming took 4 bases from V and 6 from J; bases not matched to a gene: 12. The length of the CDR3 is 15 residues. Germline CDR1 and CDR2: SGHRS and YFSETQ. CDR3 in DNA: TGCGCCAGCAGCCCGGGCAGCGGGAGTCGGTCCGAGCAGTACTTC. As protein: CASSPGSGSRSEQYF.

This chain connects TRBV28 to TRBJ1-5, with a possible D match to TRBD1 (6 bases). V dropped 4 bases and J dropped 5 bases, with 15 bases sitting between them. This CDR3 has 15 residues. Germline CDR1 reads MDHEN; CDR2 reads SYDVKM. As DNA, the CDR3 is TGTGCCAGCAGTTCCTTCCGGGACACTTATCAGCCCCAGCATTTT. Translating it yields CASSSFRDTYQPQHF. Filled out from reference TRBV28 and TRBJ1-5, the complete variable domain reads DVKVTQSSRYLVKRTGEKVFLECVQDMDHENMFWYRQDPGLGLRLIYFSYDVKMKEKGDIPEGYSVSREKKERFSLILESASTNQTSMYLCASSSFRDTYQPQHFGDGTRLSIL.

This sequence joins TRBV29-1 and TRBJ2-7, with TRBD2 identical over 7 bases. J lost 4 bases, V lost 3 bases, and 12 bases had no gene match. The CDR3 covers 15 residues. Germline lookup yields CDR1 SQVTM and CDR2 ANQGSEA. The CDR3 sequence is CSVELSSGLIYEQYF. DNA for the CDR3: TGCAGCGTTGAGCTCTCTAGCGGTCTTATTTACGAGCAGTACTTC.

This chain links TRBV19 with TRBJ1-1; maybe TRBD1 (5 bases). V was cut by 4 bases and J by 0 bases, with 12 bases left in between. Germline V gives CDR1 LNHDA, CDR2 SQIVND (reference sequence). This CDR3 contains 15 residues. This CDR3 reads CASSTQAFMNTEAFF. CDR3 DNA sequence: TGTGCCAGTAGTACACAGGCATTCATGAACACTGAAGCTTTCTTT. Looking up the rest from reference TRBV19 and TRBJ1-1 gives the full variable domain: DGGITQSPKYLFRKEGQNVTLSCEQNLNHDAMYWYRQDPGQGLRLIYYSQIVNDFQKGDIAEGYSVSREKKESFPLTVTSAQKNPTAFYLCASSTQAFMNTEAFFGQGTRLTVV.

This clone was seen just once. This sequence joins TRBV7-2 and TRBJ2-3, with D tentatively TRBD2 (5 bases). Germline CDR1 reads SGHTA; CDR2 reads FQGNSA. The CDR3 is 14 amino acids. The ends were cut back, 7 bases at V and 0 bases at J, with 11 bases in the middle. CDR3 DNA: TGTGCCAGCATCAGGACTCGAAGCACAGATACGCAGTATTTT. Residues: CASIRTRSTDTQYF.

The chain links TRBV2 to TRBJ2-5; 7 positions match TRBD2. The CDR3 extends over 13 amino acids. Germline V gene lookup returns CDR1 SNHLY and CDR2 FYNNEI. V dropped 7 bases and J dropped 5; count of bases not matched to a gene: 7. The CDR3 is CASNREGQETQYF. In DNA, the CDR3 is TGTGCCAGCAATAGGGAGGGCCAGGAGACCCAGTACTTC.

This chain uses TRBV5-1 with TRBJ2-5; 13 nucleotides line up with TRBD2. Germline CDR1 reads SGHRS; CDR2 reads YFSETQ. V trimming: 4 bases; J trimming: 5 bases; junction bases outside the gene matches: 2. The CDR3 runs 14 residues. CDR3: CASSPLAGGETQYF. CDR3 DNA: TGCGCCAGCAGCCCACTAGCGGGGGGGGAGACCCAGTACTTC. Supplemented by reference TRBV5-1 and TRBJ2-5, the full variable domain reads KAGVTQTPRYLIKTRGQQVTLSCSPISGHRSVSWYQQTPGQGLQFLFEYFSETQRNKGNFPGRFSGRQFSNSRSEMNVSTLELGDSALYLCASSPLAGGETQYFGPGTRLLVL.

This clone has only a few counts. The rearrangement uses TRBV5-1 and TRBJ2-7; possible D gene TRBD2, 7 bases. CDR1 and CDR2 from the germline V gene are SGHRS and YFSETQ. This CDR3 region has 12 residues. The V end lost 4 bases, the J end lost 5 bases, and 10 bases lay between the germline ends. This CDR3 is CASSRGRDEQYF. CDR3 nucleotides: TGCGCCAGCAGCAGGGGGAGGGACGAGCAGTACTTC.

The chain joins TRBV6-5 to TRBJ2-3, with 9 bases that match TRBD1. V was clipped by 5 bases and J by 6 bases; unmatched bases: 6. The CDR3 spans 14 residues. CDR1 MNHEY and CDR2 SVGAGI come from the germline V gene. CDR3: CASSEGTGSDTQYF. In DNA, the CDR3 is TGTGCCAGCAGTGAGGGGACAGGGTCCGATACGCAGTATTTT.

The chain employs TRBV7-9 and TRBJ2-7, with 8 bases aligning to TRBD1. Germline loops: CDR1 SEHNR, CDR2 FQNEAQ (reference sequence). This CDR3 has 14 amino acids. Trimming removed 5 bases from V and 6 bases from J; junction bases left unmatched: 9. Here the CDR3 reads CASSLPGQASEQYF. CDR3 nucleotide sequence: TGTGCCAGCAGCCTGCCGGGACAGGCCAGCGAGCAGTACTTC.

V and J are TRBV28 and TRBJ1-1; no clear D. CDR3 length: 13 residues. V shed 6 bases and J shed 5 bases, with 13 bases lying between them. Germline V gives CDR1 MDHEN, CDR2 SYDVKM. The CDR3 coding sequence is TGTGCCAGCAGCAGTAGAGGGAGAACTGAAGCTTTCTTT. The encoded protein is CASSSRGRTEAFF.

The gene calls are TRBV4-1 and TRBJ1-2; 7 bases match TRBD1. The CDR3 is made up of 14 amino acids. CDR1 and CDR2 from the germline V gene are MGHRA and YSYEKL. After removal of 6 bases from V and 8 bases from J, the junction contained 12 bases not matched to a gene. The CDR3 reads CASRLRGAGGGYTF. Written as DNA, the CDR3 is TGCGCCAGCAGGCTTAGGGGGGCAGGGGGGGGCTACACCTTC.

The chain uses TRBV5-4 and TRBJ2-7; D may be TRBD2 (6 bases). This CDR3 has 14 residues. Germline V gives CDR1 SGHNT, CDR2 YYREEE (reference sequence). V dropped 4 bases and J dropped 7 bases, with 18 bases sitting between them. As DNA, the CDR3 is TGTGCCAGCAGCCTGTCGGCCAGGGCGGGGGAGCAGTACTTC. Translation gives CASSLSARAGEQYF.

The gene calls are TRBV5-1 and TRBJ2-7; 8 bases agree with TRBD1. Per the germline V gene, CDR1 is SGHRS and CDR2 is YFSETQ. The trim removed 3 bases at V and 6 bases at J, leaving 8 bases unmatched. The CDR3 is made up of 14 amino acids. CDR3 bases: TGCGCCAGCAGCTCCGGGACAGGCCTAATCGAGCAGTACTTC. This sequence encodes CASSSGTGLIEQYF.

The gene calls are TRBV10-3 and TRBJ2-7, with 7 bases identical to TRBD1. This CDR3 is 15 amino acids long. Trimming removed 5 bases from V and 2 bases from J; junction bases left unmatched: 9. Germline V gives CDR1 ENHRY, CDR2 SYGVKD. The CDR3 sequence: CAISPDRVNTYEQYF. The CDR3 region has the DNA TGTGCCATCAGTCCTGACAGGGTAAATACCTACGAGCAGTACTTC.

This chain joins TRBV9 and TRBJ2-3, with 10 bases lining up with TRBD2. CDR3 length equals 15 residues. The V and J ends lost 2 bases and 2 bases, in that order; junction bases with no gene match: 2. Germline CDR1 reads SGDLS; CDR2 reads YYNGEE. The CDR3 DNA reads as TGTGCCAGCAGCGTGAGCGGGAGGGACACAGATACGCAGTATTTT. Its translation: CASSVSGRDTDTQYF.

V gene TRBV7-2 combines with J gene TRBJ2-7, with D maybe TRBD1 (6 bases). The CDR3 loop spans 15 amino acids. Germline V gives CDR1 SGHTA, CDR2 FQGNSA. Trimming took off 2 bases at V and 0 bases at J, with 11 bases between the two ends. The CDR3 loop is CASSLITGYSYEQYF. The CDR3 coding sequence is TGTGCCAGCAGCTTAATTACAGGGTACTCCTACGAGCAGTACTTC.

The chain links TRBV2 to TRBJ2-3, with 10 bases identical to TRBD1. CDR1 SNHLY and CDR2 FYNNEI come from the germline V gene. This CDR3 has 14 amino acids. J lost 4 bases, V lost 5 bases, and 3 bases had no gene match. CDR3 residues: CASSNDRGPDTQYF. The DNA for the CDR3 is TGTGCCAGCAGTAACGACAGGGGGCCAGATACGCAGTATTTT.

The CDR3 here is CAISETPGRGGTDTQYF. For the CDR3, the DNA is TGTGCCATCAGTGAGACCCCGGGGAGGGGCGGCACAGATACGCAGTATTTT. This rearrangement joins TRBV10-3 to TRBJ2-3; 7 bases fit TRBD2. After removal of 2 bases from V and 1 base from J, the junction contained 9 bases not matched to a gene. Germline V lookup: CDR1 ENHRY, CDR2 SYGVKD. This CDR3 region has 17 residues.

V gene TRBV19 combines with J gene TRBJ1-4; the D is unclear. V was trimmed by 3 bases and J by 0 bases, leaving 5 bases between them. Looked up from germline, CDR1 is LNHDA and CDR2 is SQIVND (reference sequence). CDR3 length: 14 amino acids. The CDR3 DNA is TGTGCCAGTAGTATCTCGGCAACTAATGAAAAACTGTTTTTT. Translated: CASSISATNEKLFF. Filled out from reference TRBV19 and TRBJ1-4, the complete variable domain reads DGGITQSPKYLFRKEGQNVTLSCEQNLNHDAMYWYRQDPGQGLRLIYYSQIVNDFQKGDIAEGYSVSREKKESFPLTVTSAQKNPTAFYLCASSISATNEKLFFGSGTQLSVL.

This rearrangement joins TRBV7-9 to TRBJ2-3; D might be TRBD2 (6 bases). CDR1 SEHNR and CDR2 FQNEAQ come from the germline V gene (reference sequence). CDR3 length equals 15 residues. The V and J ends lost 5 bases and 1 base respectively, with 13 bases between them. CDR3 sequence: CASSRPSGGTDTQYF. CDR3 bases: TGTGCCAGCAGCCGCCCTTCGGGGGGCACAGATACGCAGTATTTT.

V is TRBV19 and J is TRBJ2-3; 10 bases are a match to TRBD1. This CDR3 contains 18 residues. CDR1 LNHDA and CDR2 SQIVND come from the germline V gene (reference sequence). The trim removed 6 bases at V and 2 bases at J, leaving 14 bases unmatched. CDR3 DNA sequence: TGTGCCAGTAGGATCCGGGACAGGGGTGACCTGTTCACAGATACGCAGTATTTT. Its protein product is CASRIRDRGDLFTDTQYF. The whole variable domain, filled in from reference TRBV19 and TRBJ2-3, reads DGGITQSPKYLFRKEGQNVTLSCEQNLNHDAMYWYRQDPGQGLRLIYYSQIVNDFQKGDIAEGYSVSREKKESFPLTVTSAQKNPTAFYLCASRIRDRGDLFTDTQYFGPGTRLTVL.

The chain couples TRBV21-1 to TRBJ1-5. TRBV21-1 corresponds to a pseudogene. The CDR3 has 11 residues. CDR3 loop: CASPASGAQHF. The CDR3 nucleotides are TGTGCCAGCCCTGCATCGGGGGCCCAGCATTTT.

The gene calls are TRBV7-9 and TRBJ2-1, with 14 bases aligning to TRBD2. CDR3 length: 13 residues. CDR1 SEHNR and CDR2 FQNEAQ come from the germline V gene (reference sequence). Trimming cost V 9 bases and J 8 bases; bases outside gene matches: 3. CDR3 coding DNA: TGTGCCAGGGGGACTAGCGGGAGTGATGAGCAGTTCTTC. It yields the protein CARGTSGSDEQFF. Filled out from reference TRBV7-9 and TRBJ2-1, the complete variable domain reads DTGVSQNPRHKITKRGQNVTFRCDPISEHNRLYWYRQTLGQGPEFLTYFQNEAQLEKSRLLSDRFSAERPKGSFSTLEIQRTEQGDSAMYLCARGTSGSDEQFFGPGTRLTVL.